This T cell receptor (beta chain) was recovered during a study of blood T cell repertoires in COVID-19. Using immunoSEQ multiplex PCR, the repertoire was profiled, and TCRdb retains in-frame clones only, with some absent. The table has approximately 190,000 clones, 86% seen once. The CDR3 sequence is 17 residues long. Germline V gives CDR1 MGHRA, CDR2 YSYEKL. Trimming stripped 0 bases from V and 4 bases from J, with 18 bases between. Those who participated ranged in age from about 18 to 89 years and resided in 20 to 25 US areas. V gene TRBV4-1 combines with J gene TRBJ1-2, with D maybe TRBD1 (6 bases). The sample comprised PBMCs or T cells enriched from blood (not recorded which). The clonotype comes from a woman aged 40 to 49 in a cohort exposed to, infected with or recovered from COVID-19 (not recorded which). The CDR3 coding sequence is TGCGCCAGCAGCCAAGAGTTCAGGGACACGGACATCTATGGCTACACCTTC. Translating it yields CASSQEFRDTDIYGYTF.